The rows below give T cell receptor beta chains drawn from one sample of a study of cytomegalovirus exposure and HLA in healthy donors. The assay was immunoSEQ multiplex PCR, and TCRdb's table has in-frame clones only and misses some. Among 100,000 to 150,000 clones, roughly nine tenths were seen once, and the ten largest hold about 1.1%. Material: PBMCs. These receptors originate from a woman younger than 35 in good health and CMV-seronegative. The CDR3 runs from the conserved cysteine through the conserved F or W. A D gene is named only where the DNA matches it firmly. Size is omitted from some rows. Given values are once, few, many or a class for expanded clones.

j_call v_call clone_size d_call cdr3_aa cdr3_nt
TRBJ2-7 TRBV7-2 . . CASSLVLTYEQYF TGTGCCAGCAGCTTAGTCCTTACCTACGAGCAGTACTTC
TRBJ2-7 TRBV5-1 . TRBD2 CASSPPGLAYEQYF TGCGCCAGCAGTCCCCCGGGACTAGCGTACGAGCAGTACTTC
TRBJ2-5 TRBV2 . TRBD2 CASRRGLAAQETQYF TGTGCCAGCAGGAGAGGTCTAGCGGCCCAAGAGACCCAGTACTTC
TRBJ2-1 TRBV28 once . CASSFHQVYEQFF TGTGCCAGCAGTTTTCATCAGGTTTATGAGCAGTTCTTC
TRBJ2-5 TRBV30 . . CAWNRRAQETQYF TGTGCCTGGAATCGGCGGGCCCAAGAGACCCAGTACTTC
TRBJ1-4 TRBV29-1 . . CSALQSEKLFF TGCAGCGCCCTTCAAAGCGAAAAACTGTTTTTT
TRBJ2-5 TRBV14 . . CASAFRGETQYF TGTGCCAGCGCCTTTCGGGGGGAGACCCAGTACTTC
TRBJ2-5 TRBV2 . . CASSEEWGRETQYF TGTGCCAGCAGCGAGGAGTGGGGGAGGGAGACCCAGTACTTC
TRBJ1-2 TRBV6-6 . TRBD1 CASSSYPGGSDYGYTF TGTGCCAGCAGCTCCTATCCAGGGGGCTCTGACTATGGCTACACCTTC
TRBJ1-1 TRBV6-1 . . CASRFMNTEAFF TGTGCCAGCAGGTTTATGAACACTGAAGCTTTCTTT
TRBJ2-7 TRBV30 . TRBD1 CAWRTGMWSYEQYF TGTGCCTGGAGGACAGGGATGTGGTCCTACGAGCAGTACTTC
TRBJ2-7 TRBV7-2 . TRBD2 CASSPWTSESYEQYF TGTGCCAGCAGCCCCTGGACTAGCGAGTCCTACGAGCAGTACTTC
TRBJ1-2 TRBV7-9 . TRBD1 CASSDGQGYGYTF TGTGCCAGCAGCGATGGACAGGGCTATGGCTACACCTTC
TRBJ2-7 TRBV21-1 . . CASSKPSGSLYEQYF TGTGCCAGCAGCAAACCTAGCGGGAGCTTATACGAGCAGTACTTC
TRBJ2-5 TRBV5-6 . . CASSSQGVEETQYF TGTGCCAGCAGCTCACAAGGGGTTGAGGAAACCCAGTACTTC
TRBJ2-5 TRBV27 . . CASSHMPVETQYF TGTGCCAGCAGCCATATGCCGGTGGAGACCCAGTACTTC
TRBJ1-2 TRBV28 . . CASSSDGGGHGYTF TGTGCCAGCAGTTCTGATGGGGGAGGTCATGGCTACACCTTC
TRBJ2-3 TRBV7-6 . TRBD2 CASSSLAGITDTQYF TGTGCCAGCAGCTCCCTAGCGGGGATCACAGATACGCAGTATTTT
TRBJ1-6 TRBV5-8 . TRBD1 CASSPPWTGPSLGSPLHF TGTGCCAGCAGCCCACCGTGGACAGGCCCTTCTTTAGGCTCACCCCTCCACTTT
TRBJ1-2 TRBV28 few . CASSLQGIVWDGYTF TGTGCCAGCAGTTTGCAGGGTATAGTGTGGGATGGCTACACCTTC
TRBJ1-6 TRBV30 . . CAWVDRDSPLHF TGTGCCTGGGTCGACAGAGATTCACCCCTCCACTTT
TRBJ2-7 TRBV4-2 . TRBD1 CASSQADRGSEQYF TGTGCCAGCAGCCAGGCCGACAGGGGTAGCGAGCAGTACTTC
TRBJ2-4 TRBV7-2 . . CASSLLSLAKNIQYF TGTGCCAGCAGCTTATTGTCTTTAGCCAAAAACATTCAGTACTTC
TRBJ1-2 TRBV28 . . CASSPPPPKGIFYGYTF TGTGCCAGCAGTCCTCCCCCCCCAAAGGGGATCTTCTATGGCTACACCTTC
TRBJ2-1 TRBV5-1 once TRBD1 CASSLGQGLLYNEQFF TGCGCCAGCAGCTTGGGACAGGGTTTACTCTACAATGAGCAGTTCTTC
TRBJ1-2 TRBV28 . . CASSLTDYGYTF TGTGCCAGCAGTTTGACAGACTATGGCTACACCTTC
TRBJ2-1 TRBV11-2 . . CASSLALGNSYNEQFF TGTGCCAGCAGCTTAGCTCTAGGTAACTCCTACAATGAGCAGTTCTTC
TRBJ2-1 TRBV7-9 . TRBD2 CASSLSGTGTSGRNEQFF TGTGCCAGCAGCTTAAGTGGGACCGGGACTAGCGGGAGGAATGAGCAGTTCTTC
TRBJ2-3 TRBV6-1 . TRBD2 CASKKTSGGSSRQYF TGTGCCAGCAAAAAGACTAGCGGGGGCTCCTCACGGCAGTATTTT